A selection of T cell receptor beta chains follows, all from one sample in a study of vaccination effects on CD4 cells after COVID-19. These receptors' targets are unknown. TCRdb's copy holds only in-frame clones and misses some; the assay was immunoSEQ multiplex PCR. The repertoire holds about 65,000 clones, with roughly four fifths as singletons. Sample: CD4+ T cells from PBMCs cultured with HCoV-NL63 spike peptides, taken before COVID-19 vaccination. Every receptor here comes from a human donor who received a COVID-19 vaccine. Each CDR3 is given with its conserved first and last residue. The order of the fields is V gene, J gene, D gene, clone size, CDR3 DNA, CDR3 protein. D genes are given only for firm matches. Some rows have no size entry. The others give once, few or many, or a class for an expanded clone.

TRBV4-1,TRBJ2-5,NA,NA,TGCGCCAGCAGCCAATGGGTGCAAGAGACCCAGTACTTC,CASSQWVQETQYF
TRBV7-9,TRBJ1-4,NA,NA,TGTGCCAGCAACTCCCTCCGGGATGAAAAACTGTTTTTT,CASNSLRDEKLFF
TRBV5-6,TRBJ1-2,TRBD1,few,TGTGCCAGCAGCCCTATTACAGGGGTCGGGGGCTACACCTTC,CASSPITGVGGYTF
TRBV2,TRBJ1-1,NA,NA,TGTGCCAGCAGGGCGGCCCGGTTGAACACTGAAGCTTTCTTT,CASRAARLNTEAFF
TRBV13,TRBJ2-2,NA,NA,TGTGCCAGCAGCAGGGGGGGGTATAACACCGGGGAGCTGTTTTTT,CASSRGGYNTGELFF
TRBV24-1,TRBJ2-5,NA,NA,TGTGCCACCAGTGATTCTTCACGGCAAGAGACCCAGTACTTC,CATSDSSRQETQYF
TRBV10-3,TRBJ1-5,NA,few,TGTGCCATCAGTGCAAGGGGACTCCGAGAGAATCAGCCCCAGCATTTT,CAISARGLRENQPQHF
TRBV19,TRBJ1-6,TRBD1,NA,TGTGCCAGTAGAGAACGGACAGGCGATAATTCACCCCTCCACTTT,CASRERTGDNSPLHF
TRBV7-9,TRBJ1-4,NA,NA,TGTGCCAGCAGCCTCCTTCTTCGGAGGGGGGTTGAAAAACTGTTTTTT,CASSLLLRRGVEKLFF
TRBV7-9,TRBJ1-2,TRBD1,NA,TGTGCCAGCAGCGTTTGGACAGGAAGTTCATACACCTTC,CASSVWTGSSYTF
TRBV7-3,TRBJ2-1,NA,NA,TGTGCCAGCAGCTCACAACCCGAAAGCGATGAGCAGTTCTTC,CASSSQPESDEQFF
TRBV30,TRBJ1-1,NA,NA,TGTGCCTGGAGGTGGGGGGGGTGGACTGAAGCTTTCTTT,CAWRWGGWTEAFF
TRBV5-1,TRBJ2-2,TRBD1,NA,TGCGCCAGCAGCTCACGGGGACAGATGAACACCGGGGAGCTGTTTTTT,CASSSRGQMNTGELFF
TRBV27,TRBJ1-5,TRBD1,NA,TGTGCCAGCGGGACAGGGGCACCCGGCAATCAGCCCCAGCATTTT,CASGTGAPGNQPQHF
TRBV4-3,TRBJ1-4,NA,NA,TGCGCCAGCAGCCAAGACTGGGGAGCTAATGAAAAACTGTTTTTT,CASSQDWGANEKLFF
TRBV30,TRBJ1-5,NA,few,TGTGCCTGGACGTCGGGGAATCAGCCCCAGCATTTT,CAWTSGNQPQHF
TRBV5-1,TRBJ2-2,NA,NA,TGCGCCAGCAGCGCGACAGGTTTAGTTGACACCGGGGAGCTGTTTTTT,CASSATGLVDTGELFF
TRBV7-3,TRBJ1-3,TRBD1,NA,TGTGCCAGCAGCTTGACAGGGGGAGGTGGAAACACCATATATTTT,CASSLTGGGGNTIYF
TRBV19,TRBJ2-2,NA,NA,TGTGCCAGTAGTTTGGGAGGAACCGGGGAGCTGTTTTTT,CASSLGGTGELFF
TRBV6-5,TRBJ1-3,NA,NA,TGTGCCAGCAGGTTTTACTCTGGAAACACCATATATTTT,CASRFYSGNTIYF
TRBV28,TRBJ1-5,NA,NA,TGTGCCAGCCACCACGGGGGCACGGGTCAGCCCCAGCATTTT,CASHHGGTGQPQHF
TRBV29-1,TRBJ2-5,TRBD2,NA,TGCAGCGTAGCGTACGGGGGGGCCGGGGAGACCCAGTACTTC,CSVAYGGAGETQYF
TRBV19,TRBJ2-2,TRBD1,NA,TGTGCCGGAGCGGACAGGGGAAACACCGGGGAGCTGTTTTTT,CAGADRGNTGELFF
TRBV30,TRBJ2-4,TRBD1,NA,TGTGCCTGGGCTTCCGGGACAGGGGCCTCTCGCGCGGTCAAAAACATTCAGTACTTC,CAWASGTGASRAVKNIQYF
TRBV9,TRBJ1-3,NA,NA,TGTGCCAGCAGCCCGCTCGAAGGGGCAGTATCTGGAAACACCATATATTTT,CASSPLEGAVSGNTIYF
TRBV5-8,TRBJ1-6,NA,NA,TGTGCCAGCAGCTTGGTGGGGGGCTCCTATAATTCACCCCTCCACTTT,CASSLVGGSYNSPLHF
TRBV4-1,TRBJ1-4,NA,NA,TGCGCCAGCAGCCAAGGCCGGGGACAATTTAATGAAAAACTGTTTTTT,CASSQGRGQFNEKLFF
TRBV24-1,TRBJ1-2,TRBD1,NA,TGTGCCACCAGTGACCCCGGACAGGAAATATATGGCTACACCTTC,CATSDPGQEIYGYTF
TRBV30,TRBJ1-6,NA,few,TGTGCCTGGAGTGTAGGGCAGAACGGTAATTCACCCCTCCACTTT,CAWSVGQNGNSPLHF
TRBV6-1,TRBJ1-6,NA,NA,TGTGCCAGCAGTGAAGGTCTGACAGGTTTCAGTAATTCACCCCTCCACTTT,CASSEGLTGFSNSPLHF
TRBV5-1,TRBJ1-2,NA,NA,TGCGCCAGCAGAGGGGAAGTGGGCCCTTATGGCTACACCTTC,CASRGEVGPYGYTF
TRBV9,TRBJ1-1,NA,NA,TGTGCCAGCAGCGTCAATAGTTGGGGCACTGAAGCTTTCTTT,CASSVNSWGTEAFF
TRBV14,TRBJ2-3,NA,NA,TGTGCCAGCAGCCCCTGGGGAACAGCCGACCTCCTCACAGATACGCAGTATTTT,CASSPWGTADLLTDTQYF
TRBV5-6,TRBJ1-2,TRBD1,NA,TGTGCCAGCAGACGGCCGGGACAGGCTAACTATGGCTACACCTTC,CASRRPGQANYGYTF
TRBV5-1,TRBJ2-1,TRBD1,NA,TGCGCCAGCAGCGCACGGGACAGGACGAATGAGCAGTTCTTC,CASSARDRTNEQFF
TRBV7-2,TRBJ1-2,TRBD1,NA,TGTGCCAGCAGCTTAGAGGACAGGGGCTACTATGGCTACACCTTC,CASSLEDRGYYGYTF
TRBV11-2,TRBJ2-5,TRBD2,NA,TGTGCCAGCTGCGAAAGAAGCGGGGGGGCCGAGGAGACCCAGTACTTC,CASCERSGGAEETQYF
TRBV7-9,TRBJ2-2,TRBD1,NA,TGTGCCAGCAGCTCGACAGGGGGCACCGGGGAGCTGTTTTTT,CASSSTGGTGELFF
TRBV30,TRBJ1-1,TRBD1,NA,TGTGCCTGGAGTAGGGACAGGGGATACACTGAAGCTTTCTTT,CAWSRDRGYTEAFF
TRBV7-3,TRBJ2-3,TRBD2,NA,TGTGCCAGCAGCTTTACTAGCGGCTCAGATACGCAGTATTTT,CASSFTSGSDTQYF
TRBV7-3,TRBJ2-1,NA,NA,TGTGCCAGCAGCTTAACGTTGGGGGCCCATGAGCAGTTCTTC,CASSLTLGAHEQFF
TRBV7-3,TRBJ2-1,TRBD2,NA,TGTGCCAGCAGCCGGACTAGCGGGGGAGGCAATGAGCAGTTCTTC,CASSRTSGGGNEQFF
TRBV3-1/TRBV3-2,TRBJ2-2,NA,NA,TGTGCCAGCAGCCGAGGACGGGCGAACACCGGGGAGCTGTTTTTT,CASSRGRANTGELFF
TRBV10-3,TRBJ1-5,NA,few,TGTGCCATCGGCACAAACAATCAGCCCCAGCATTTT,CAIGTNNQPQHF
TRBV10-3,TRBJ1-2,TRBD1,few,TGTGCCATCAGTAAACAGGGGGCTGGCTATGGCTACACCTTC,CAISKQGAGYGYTF
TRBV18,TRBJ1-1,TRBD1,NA,TGTGCCAGCTCCGAGGGGGCTGACACTGAAGCTTTCTTT,CASSEGADTEAFF
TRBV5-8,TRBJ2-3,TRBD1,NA,TGTGCCAGCCCTTCCCCCCCGGGACAGGGGGTAGATACGCAGTATTTT,CASPSPPGQGVDTQYF
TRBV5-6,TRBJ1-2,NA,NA,TGTGCCAGCAGCCCTCGCGGGTTGGGCTATGGCTACACCTTC,CASSPRGLGYGYTF
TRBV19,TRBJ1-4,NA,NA,TGTGCCAGTAGTATGCGTCCAGGGCTTAATGAAAAACTGTTTTTT,CASSMRPGLNEKLFF
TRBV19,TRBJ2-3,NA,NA,TGTGCCAGTAGTACCTTTCCACAGGGTCGCACAGATACGCAGTATTTT,CASSTFPQGRTDTQYF